This T cell receptor beta chain came from a study of cytomegalovirus exposure and HLA in healthy donors. Regarding the study as a whole: Reported results showed that the classifier diagnosed cytomegalovirus status with high specificity and sensitivity.

Losses at the gene ends were 4 bases for V and 4 bases for J; bases not matched to a gene: 8. This CDR3 comprises 15 residues. From germline, CDR1 is MNHEY and CDR2 SVGAGI. Regarding this clone: Its antigen remains unidentified.

Data came from immunoSEQ multiplex PCR; TCRdb stores just in-frame clones and leaves some out. The repertoire has about 350,000 clones, about nine tenths of them found once; the top ten carry 1.2%. The source material was PBMCs. The sequence came from a woman aged 25 to 39 in good health and CMV-seropositive. The V and J genes are TRBV6-5 and TRBJ2-3; 7 positions agree with TRBD1. CDR3 loop: CASSSPVTGADTQYF. In DNA, the CDR3 is TGTGCCAGCAGTTCCCCCGTTACAGGGGCAGATACGCAGTATTTT.